These 8 T cell receptor beta chains came from one sample sequenced in a study of T-cell memory formation after mild COVID-19. TCRdb re-called the 5' RACE reads with MiXCR, one entry per CDR3 protein. Seen here are hundreds of thousands of distinct CDR3 sequences, about 22% observed once, and the top ten hold over 10%. What was sequenced was PBMCs or a T cell subset sorted from them (not recorded which). These receptor sequences come from an adult woman who had mild COVID-19 (a few samples of this study predate the infection). Cell type and time point are not known.

In its sample, this clonotype was seen a few times. The chain is built from TRBV10-3 and TRBJ2-2; no reliable D call. The germline gives CDR1 ENHRY, CDR2 SYGVKD. Trimming removed 5 bases at V and 5 bases at J, with 15 bases between. The CDR3 is 15 amino acids. The chain's CDR3 is CAISKGFTETGELFF. The CDR3 DNA follows: TGTGCCATCAGTAAGGGATTCACGGAGACCGGGGAGCTGTTTTTT.

Only a few counts were recorded for this clonotype. V is TRBV12-3 or TRBV12-4 and J is TRBJ2-1, with 14 bases fitting TRBD2. After removal of 0 bases from V and 4 bases from J, the junction contained 11 bases not matched to a gene. The CDR3 runs 20 residues. CDR3 DNA sequence: TGTGCCAGCAGTTTAGCGTTTACCGGGACTAGCGGGAGTAAGTACAATGAGCAGTTCTTC. Translated: CASSLAFTGTSGSKYNEQFF.

Only a few counts were recorded for this clonotype. V and J are TRBV4-2 and TRBJ2-5; no clear D. The CDR3 has 14 amino acids. V lost 0 bases and J lost 4, with 9 bases in between. CDR1 is LGHNA, CDR2 YNFKEQ, per germline. The CDR3 DNA follows: TGTGCCAGCAGCCAAGAGCTTTCGGGAGAGACCCAGTACTTC. This gives the protein CASSQELSGETQYF.

This clonotype was counted between two and nine times. The chain has TRBV29-1 and TRBJ2-2; D assignment may be TRBD1 or TRBD2 (5 bases each). Trimming shortened V by 4 bases and J by 4 bases, and 10 bases separated the two germline ends. The CDR3 totals 13 residues. CDR1 SQVTM and CDR2 ANQGSEA come from the germline V gene. In DNA, the CDR3 is TGCAGCGTTGCCCTCGGGGCCACCGGGGAGCTGTTTTTT. Translated, it gives CSVALGATGELFF.

This clonotype was observed a few times. This sequence joins TRBV4-1 and TRBJ1-5; no definite D call. V was clipped by 0 bases and J by 6 bases, with 6 bases between them. The CDR3 contains 13 residues. Germline V gene data show CDR1 as MGHRA and CDR2 as YSYEKL. The CDR3 is CASSQDKTQPQHF. The DNA for the CDR3 is TGCGCCAGCAGCCAAGATAAGACTCAGCCCCAGCATTTT.

This clonotype was detected only a few times. The chain carries TRBV6-1 and TRBJ1-3; tentatively, D is TRBD1 (5 bases). V dropped 5 bases and J dropped 2 bases, with 19 bases sitting between them. The CDR3 is 17 residues long. Germline CDR1 is MNHNS and CDR2 is SASEGT. The CDR3 here is CASSTRRGTAPGNTIYF. The DNA for the CDR3 is TGTGCCAGCAGTACCCGGCGGGGGACCGCCCCTGGAAACACCATATATTTT.

This clonotype was detected only a few times. The V and J genes are TRBV12-3 or TRBV12-4 and TRBJ2-3, with D possibly being TRBD2 (5 bases). Between the trimmed V and J ends, which lost 4 bases and 3 bases, there was a span of 23 bases. This CDR3 has 18 residues. CDR3 sequence reads: CASSSAGQLGGPTDTQYF. DNA of the CDR3: TGTGCCAGCAGTTCGGCGGGTCAACTAGGCGGGCCGACAGATACGCAGTATTTT.

The V and J genes are TRBV6-5 and TRBJ2-7; either TRBD1 or TRBD2 may supply D (6 bases each). CDR1 and CDR2 (germline): MNHEY, SVGAGI. Trimming left V 6 bases short and J 1 base short, with 16 bases between. This CDR3 spans 15 amino acids. The CDR3 DNA reads TGTGCCAGCAGCCTCGGAGGGACATTATCCTACGAGCAGTACTTC. Its translation is CASSLGGTLSYEQYF.